A single sample is the source of the 2 T cell receptor beta chains below, sequenced in a study of regulatory T cells in long-lasting Graves disease (dated by TCRdb to the early 2020s). Libraries were prepared through multiplex PCR. Sequencing relied on an Illumina HiSeq 4000. CDR3 regions were amplified by Arm-PCR with iRepertoire HTBI primers to construct TCR beta libraries. The public reads were reprocessed in TCRdb via fastp at Q25 and MiXCR, keeping in-frame beta chains. Entries that share a CDR3 protein sequence are merged under the most common genes and DNA. This sample gives approximately 440,000 distinct CDR3 sequences in total; around 22% of them show up just once. The ten biggest clones cover roughly a quarter of the sample. Per the publication, the time point label means: persistent/refractory GD, antithyroid drugs over 5 years with positive TRAb. For both TCR sequencing and RNA sequencing, RNA was extracted from PBMCs in TRIzol.

The specimen comprised peripheral blood mononuclear cells (PBMCs), sampled when the disease was refractory, from a patient treated with antithyroid drugs. These receptors were obtained from a female donor with Graves disease.

Many counts were recorded for this clonotype. CDR3 loop: CASGEGDYTYEQYF. CDR3 nucleotides: TGTGCCAGCGGGGAGGGAGACTACACCTACGAGCAGTACTTC. The chain carries TRBV2 and TRBJ2-7; 7 bases agree with TRBD2. The CDR3 consists of 14 residues. The ends lost 8 bases at V and 2 bases at J; junction bases unmatched: 9. Germline lookup yields CDR1 SNHLY and CDR2 FYNNEI.

This clonotype appeared many times. This CDR3 reads CASRRDGVSSYEQYF. For the CDR3, the DNA is TGTGCCAGCAGGCGGGACGGAGTAAGCTCCTACGAGCAGTACTTC. The V and J genes are TRBV28 and TRBJ2-7, with D maybe TRBD2 (6 bases). Germline CDR1 reads MDHEN; CDR2 reads SYDVKM. There are 15 residues in the CDR3. The germline V and J ends were trimmed by 6 bases and 0 bases, with 15 bases remaining between them.